The clone carrying this T cell receptor beta chain was recorded at least ten times. This entry belongs to a study of blood T cells in healthy people across ages. Alongside a J-beta primer mix, a sample-barcoded 5' primer served in a second PCR lasting about 6 to 11 cycles. Every molecule of cDNA carried a tag from a template-switch adaptor with 12 random nucleotides. TCRdb reprocessed the 5' RACE reads with MiXCR, giving one entry per CDR3 protein. The repertoire includes 920,000 or so distinct CDR3 sequences, over 35% of them detected once, and about 20% sits in the top ten. The CDR3 has 14 amino acids. The V gene's germline CDR1 is SEHNR and CDR2 FQNEAQ (reference sequence). Trimming took off 2 bases at V and 0 bases at J, with 7 bases between the two ends.

The origin of this receptor is a woman aged 55-69 years in good health. The chain uses TRBV7-9 and TRBJ2-5; D is possibly TRBD1 (5 bases). Sequences were obtained from blood. The CDR3 here is CASSLQGYQETQYF. In DNA, the CDR3 is TGTGCCAGCAGCTTACAGGGATACCAAGAGACCCAGTACTTC. Combining the CDR3 with reference TRBV7-9 and TRBJ2-5 gives the whole variable domain DTGVSQNPRHKITKRGQNVTFRCDPISEHNRLYWYRQTLGQGPEFLTYFQNEAQLEKSRLLSDRFSAERPKGSFSTLEIQRTEQGDSAMYLCASSLQGYQETQYFGPGTRLLVL.